The T cell receptor (beta chain) described here comes from a study of blood T cells in healthy people across ages. The V gene lost 3 bases and the J gene lost 3 bases, with 12 bases spanning the gap. This CDR3 is 15 amino acids long. Per the germline V gene, CDR1 is SGHTA and CDR2 is FQGNSA. This clonotype was seen a few times. Through a sample-barcoded 5' primer and a J-beta primer mix, a second PCR was run for roughly 6 to 11 cycles. Template switching added a 12-random-nucleotide identifier to every cDNA molecule. TCRdb redid the calling of the 5' RACE reads with MiXCR, one entry per CDR3 protein. The sample has roughly 2 million distinct CDR3 sequences, about 50% seen once.

This rearrangement joins TRBV7-2 to TRBJ2-1; D perhaps matches TRBD1 (6 bases). The receptor's source is a woman between 40 and 50 years old in good health. The material sequenced was blood. As DNA, the CDR3 is TGTGCCAGCAGCTTCAGAGGACAGAGCTACAATGAGCAGTTCTTC. It specifies CASSFRGQSYNEQFF.